Each of the 15 T cell receptor beta chains below was sequenced from the same sample in a study of CD8+ T cells in alopecia areata (dated by TCRdb to the late 2010s). Receptor amplification or capture employed the immunoSEQ multiplex PCR assay. RNA was extracted from all samples and reverse transcribed into cDNA, which served as template for TCR sequencing. Here the immuneACCESS table is served through TCRdb, limited to in-frame sequences with V and J called. Missing clones are a known gap in these copies; in checked studies unresolved V genes cover under half, and the rest lacks a known reason. For this sample there are about 82,000 clones; roughly 47% appear just once. Of the sample, 5.7% falls within the top ten clones. The sample taken for sequencing was NKG2D-high CD8+ T cells sorted from blood. The sample's cell subset or site label, decoded: sorted CD8+ NKG2D-high blood T cells. The receptors derive from a human donor with alopecia areata.

This sequence joins TRBV6-5 and TRBJ2-7; 10 bases are shared with TRBD1. The CDR3 consists of 14 residues. The germline V gene encodes CDR1 MNHEY and CDR2 SVGAGI. After removal of 7 bases from V and 3 bases from J, the junction contained 6 bases not matched to a gene. This CDR3 reads CASTPGDRGYEQYF. CDR3 coding DNA: TGTGCCAGCACTCCCGGGGACAGGGGCTACGAGCAGTACTTC.

Only a few counts were recorded for this clone. This chain joins TRBV4-1 and TRBJ2-3; a possible D gene is TRBD2 (5 bases). From germline, CDR1 is MGHRA and CDR2 YSYEKL. V was clipped by 4 bases and J by 8 bases, with 10 bases between them. CDR3 length equals 12 residues. CDR3 amino acids: CASSLGEGTQYF. As DNA, the CDR3 is TGCGCCAGCAGCCTGGGCGAGGGTACGCAGTATTTT.

The V call is TRBV9, the J call TRBJ2-2; no clear D. This CDR3 has 12 amino acids. Germline V CDR1 and CDR2: SGDLS, YYNGEE. V was clipped by 4 bases and J by 7 bases, with 8 bases between them. CDR3 amino acids: CASSFQGGELFF. The CDR3, as DNA: TGTGCCAGCAGCTTCCAAGGCGGGGAGCTGTTTTTT.

Here the CDR3 reads CSVPDRGTGYTF. The CDR3, as DNA: TGCAGCGTACCAGACAGGGGGACTGGCTACACCTTC. This sequence joins TRBV29-1 and TRBJ1-2, with 9 positions matching TRBD1. The CDR3 is made up of 12 amino acids. The V segment lost 6 bases and the J segment 7 bases; nucleotides outside the gene matches: 6. Germline V lookup: CDR1 SQVTM, CDR2 ANQGSEA.

The chain recombines TRBV28 with TRBJ2-5; 9 nucleotides align to TRBD1. CDR1 is MDHEN, CDR2 SYDVKM, per germline. The junction had 1 base not matched to a gene; V was cut back by 4 bases and J by 1 base. This CDR3 spans 14 amino acids. In DNA form, the CDR3 reads TGTGCCAGCAGTTGGGACAGGGCCCAAGAGACCCAGTACTTC. Translated: CASSWDRAQETQYF.

The rearrangement joins TRBV28 to TRBJ2-1; TRBD1 aligns across 10 bases. Germline V CDR1 and CDR2: MDHEN, SYDVKM. The CDR3 contains 14 residues. V lost 4 bases to trimming and J lost 7 bases; unmatched junction nucleotides: 4. The CDR3 protein is CASSWTGGGNEQFF. The CDR3, as DNA: TGTGCCAGCAGTTGGACAGGGGGAGGGAATGAGCAGTTCTTC. Drawing the rest from reference TRBV28 and TRBJ2-1, the complete variable domain is DVKVTQSSRYLVKRTGEKVFLECVQDMDHENMFWYRQDPGLGLRLIYFSYDVKMKEKGDIPEGYSVSREKKERFSLILESASTNQTSMYLCASSWTGGGNEQFFGPGTRLTVL.

The chain carries TRBV14 and TRBJ2-7; unclear D gene. The CDR3 sequence is 12 residues long. V was trimmed by 4 bases and J by 0 bases, leaving 4 bases between them. Germline CDR1 reads SGHDN; CDR2 reads FVKESK. Here the CDR3 DNA reads TGTGCCAGCAGCCGGGACTCCTACGAGCAGTACTTC. This gives the protein CASSRDSYEQYF.

The chain has TRBV9 and TRBJ2-7; D gene unclear. V was trimmed by 0 bases and J by 1 base, leaving 5 bases between them. The CDR3 covers 13 residues. Per the germline V gene, CDR1 is SGDLS and CDR2 is YYNGEE. In DNA form, the CDR3 reads TGTGCCAGCAGCGTAGGGGTTTCCTACGAGCAGTACTTC. This codes for CASSVGVSYEQYF.

The gene calls are TRBV28 and TRBJ1-5, with D hard to call. This CDR3 spans 11 amino acids. Deletions cut 6 bases from V and 4 bases from J, with 4 bases between. Germline-derived CDR1 and CDR2 are MDHEN and SYDVKM. CDR3 DNA sequence: TGTGCCAGCAGCGGAAATCAGCCCCAGCATTTT. Its translation: CASSGNQPQHF.

This clone was recorded once. The chain carries TRBV30 and TRBJ2-1, with D hard to call. Germline V CDR1 and CDR2: GTSNPN, SVGIG (reference sequence). With 5 bases removed from V and 0 bases from J, the gap between germline ends came to 2 bases. This CDR3 has 11 residues. CDR3: CAWGSYNEQFF. The CDR3 DNA sequence: TGTGCCTGGGGCTCCTACAATGAGCAGTTCTTC.

The rearrangement uses TRBV9 and TRBJ1-5; D perhaps matches TRBD1 (5 bases). The V end was cut by 2 bases, the J end by 6 bases, with 9 bases between. From germline, CDR1 is SGDLS and CDR2 YYNGEE. The CDR3 has 13 residues. CDR3 sequence: CASSVSGTQPQHF. DNA for the CDR3: TGTGCCAGCAGCGTCTCAGGGACTCAGCCCCAGCATTTT.

V is TRBV6-1 and J is TRBJ2-2; D gene ambiguous. The V end lost 1 base, the J end lost 4 bases, and 1 base lay between the germline ends. The CDR3 contains 12 residues. Germline V CDR1 and CDR2: MNHNS, SASEGT. The CDR3 loop reads CASSEGTGELFF. CDR3 nucleotide sequence: TGTGCCAGCAGTGAAGGCACCGGGGAGCTGTTTTTT.

The J gene is TRBJ2-1, the V gene TRBV27; D is possibly TRBD1 or TRBD2 (6 bases each). V was pared by 6 bases and J by 9 bases, with 15 bases between. Germline V CDR1 and CDR2: MNHEY, SMNVEV (reference sequence). This CDR3 region has 13 residues. The CDR3 region is CASSDGGLAEQFF. The CDR3 bases are TGTGCCAGCAGCGACGGGGGCTTAGCTGAGCAGTTCTTC.

This chain joins TRBV7-9 and TRBJ2-1, with D hard to call. Trimming shortened V by 1 base and J by 8 bases, and 3 bases separated the two germline ends. The CDR3 has 11 amino acids. Germline V gene data show CDR1 as SEHNR and CDR2 as FQNEAQ (reference sequence). The CDR3: CASSLGDEQFF. CDR3 DNA sequence: TGTGCCAGCAGCTTAGGGGATGAGCAGTTCTTC.

J is TRBJ1-5 and V is TRBV2; D not certain. CDR3 length: 12 residues. Trimming removed 7 bases from V and 16 bases from J, with 20 bases in between. From germline, CDR1 is SNHLY and CDR2 FYNNEI. CDR3 residues: CASTGRQEAKHF. CDR3 sequence (DNA): TGTGCCAGCACGGGTCGGCAAGAGGCAAAACATTTT.